One sample yielded the 19 T cell receptor beta chains listed below, sequenced in a study of T-cell memory formation after mild COVID-19. MiXCR, run by TCRdb on the 5' RACE reads, gives a single entry per CDR3 protein. The table records 400,000 or so distinct CDR3 sequences, 20% of them present only once. Specimen: PBMCs or a T cell subset sorted from them (not recorded which). These receptor sequences come from an adult woman who had mild COVID-19 (a few samples of this study predate the infection). Cell type and time point are not known.

This clonotype was counted ten times or more. V usage is TRBV12-3 or TRBV12-4 and J usage is TRBJ1-6; D unclear. V was shortened by 3 bases and J by 10 bases, with 10 bases between the two germline ends. The CDR3 covers 13 residues. The CDR3, as DNA: TGTGCCAGCAGTTTGACTGTGGCGTCACCCCTCCACTTT. The encoded protein is CASSLTVASPLHF.

This clonotype was counted only a few times. The rearrangement joins TRBV9 to TRBJ2-3, with TRBD1 as a possible D gene (6 bases). The CDR3 sequence is 16 residues long. Germline CDR1 is SGDLS and CDR2 is YYNGEE. Trimming cost V 0 bases and J 5 bases, with 16 bases left between them. CDR3 residues: CASSVEGGVLRDTQYF. The CDR3 coding sequence is TGTGCCAGCAGCGTAGAAGGGGGTGTATTACGAGATACGCAGTATTTT.

This clonotype turned up a few times. This chain joins TRBV7-3 and TRBJ2-7; the match to TRBD1 covers 10 bases. Unmatched junction bases numbered 6, after V lost 5 bases and J lost 5 bases. This CDR3 has 14 amino acids. The germline V gene encodes CDR1 SGHTA and CDR2 FQGTGA. The CDR3 reads CASSPTGGFHEQYF. DNA of the CDR3: TGTGCCAGCAGCCCGACAGGGGGCTTCCACGAGCAGTACTTC. Drawing the rest from reference TRBV7-3 and TRBJ2-7, the complete variable domain is GAGVSQTPSNKVTEKGKYVELRCDPISGHTALYWYRQSLGQGPEFLIYFQGTGAADDSGLPNDRFFAVRPEGSVSTLKIQRTERGDSAVYLCASSPTGGFHEQYFGPGTRLTVT.

This clonotype was found a few times. The V gene is TRBV24-1, the J gene TRBJ1-1; D not resolved. V was pared by 0 bases and J by 4 bases, with 5 bases between. The CDR3 totals 13 residues. CDR1 is KGHDR, CDR2 SFDVKD, per germline. As DNA, the CDR3 is TGTGCCACCAGTGATTTGCATTTCACTGAAGCTTTCTTT. Amino acids: CATSDLHFTEAFF.

The chain links TRBV12-3 or TRBV12-4 to TRBJ2-7; TRBD2 agrees at 10 bases. The junction had 8 bases not matched to a gene; V was cut back by 6 bases and J by 6 bases. This CDR3 has 14 residues. The CDR3 DNA reads TGTGCCAGCAGCCCACTAGCGGGACGGGTCGAGCAGTACTTC. Translation: CASSPLAGRVEQYF.

This chain links TRBV11-1 with TRBJ1-5, with D possibly being TRBD1 (6 bases). Germline V gives CDR1 SGHAT, CDR2 FQDESV (reference sequence). The CDR3 length is 15 residues. Deletions cut 4 bases from V and 1 base from J, with 11 bases between. The CDR3 protein is CASSWHRVSNQPQHF. The CDR3 DNA sequence: TGTGCCAGCAGCTGGCACAGGGTGAGCAATCAGCCCCAGCATTTT.

This clonotype was detected a few times. The rearrangement uses TRBV7-9 and TRBJ2-5, with D tentatively TRBD2 (6 bases). Germline CDR1 is SEHNR and CDR2 is FQNEAQ (reference sequence). This CDR3 is built from 19 residues. V was shortened by 2 bases and J by 2 bases, with 24 bases between the two germline ends. The CDR3 region has the DNA TGTGCCAGCAGCTTAATTACGGGGAGGATTCCCCCCCGTCAAGAGACCCAGTACTTC. It encodes CASSLITGRIPPRQETQYF.

This clonotype was seen more than once but under ten times. The CDR3 loop reads CASSVDGGYQETQYF. The CDR3 region has the DNA TGTGCCAGCAGTGTGGACGGCGGATACCAAGAGACCCAGTACTTC. This chain connects TRBV2 to TRBJ2-5, with D uncertain. Trimming took 4 bases from V and 0 from J, leaving 12 bases between them. CDR3 length: 15 amino acids. Germline V lookup: CDR1 SNHLY, CDR2 FYNNEI.

The chain carries TRBV27 and TRBJ2-5; 7 positions agree with TRBD2. CDR1 is MNHEY, CDR2 SMNVEV, per germline (reference sequence). CDR3 length: 15 amino acids. Germline trimming cut 3 bases from V and 2 bases from J; bases unmatched to any gene: 6. CDR3 sequence (DNA): TGTGCCAGCAGTTTGGGGGGACTACCACAAGAGACCCAGTACTTC. It yields the protein CASSLGGLPQETQYF.

CDR3 in amino acids: CASSFDWKDPLHF. DNA for the CDR3: TGTGCCAGCAGCTTCGATTGGAAGGATCCCCTCCACTTT. The chain uses TRBV7-3 and TRBJ1-6; D is uncertain. V was clipped by 3 bases and J by 13 bases, with 13 bases between them. Germline CDR1 SGHTA, CDR2 FQGTGA. This CDR3 has 13 amino acids.

This clonotype was counted only a few times. The chain couples TRBV5-1 to TRBJ1-1; tentative D call: TRBD1 (5 bases). Trimming stripped 1 base from V and 0 bases from J, with 10 bases between. The CDR3 is 15 residues long. CDR1 is SGHRS, CDR2 YFSETQ, per germline. The CDR3 sequence: CASSLKEGMNTEAFF. The CDR3 bases are TGCGCCAGCAGCTTGAAGGAGGGGATGAACACTGAAGCTTTCTTT.

J is TRBJ2-2 and V is TRBV4-1; TRBD1 aligns across 7 bases. V lost 5 bases and J lost 2; bases outside the gene matches: 8. Germline CDR1 reads MGHRA; CDR2 reads YSYEKL. This CDR3 region has 16 residues. This CDR3 reads CASSFATGFNTGELFF. As DNA, the CDR3 is TGCGCCAGCAGCTTCGCGACAGGGTTTAACACCGGGGAGCTGTTTTTT.

The table lists this clonotype with a few counts. The chain is built from TRBV4-1 and TRBJ2-7; TRBD1 matches at 10 bases. CDR1 MGHRA and CDR2 YSYEKL come from the germline V gene. The ends lost 1 base at V and 4 bases at J; junction bases unmatched: 4. This CDR3 is 15 amino acids long. This chain's CDR3 is CASSQAEGQGYEQYF. In nucleotides, the CDR3 is TGCGCCAGCAGCCAAGCGGAGGGACAGGGGTACGAGCAGTACTTC.

V gene TRBV4-1 combines with J gene TRBJ2-5; 12 nucleotides line up with TRBD2. The junction had 4 bases not matched to a gene; V was cut back by 5 bases and J by 3 bases. Germline CDR1 is MGHRA and CDR2 is YSYEKL. CDR3 length equals 15 residues. The CDR3 coding sequence is TGCGCCAGCAGCTCTAGCGGGGGGGCGAAAGAGACCCAGTACTTC. It codes for CASSSSGGAKETQYF.

This clonotype was observed at least ten times. The gene calls are TRBV4-3 and TRBJ2-1; the D is unclear. The CDR3 is made up of 16 amino acids. Germline CDR1 and CDR2: LGHNA and YSLEER. Trimming stripped 0 bases from V and 10 bases from J, with 19 bases between. Here the CDR3 reads CASSQDRIGSRLEQFF. The CDR3 DNA follows: TGCGCCAGCAGCCAAGATCGAATAGGTAGCCGATTAGAGCAGTTCTTC.

This clonotype was detected only a few times. This chain uses TRBV4-2 with TRBJ1-2, with 8 bases aligning to TRBD1. Germline-derived CDR1 and CDR2 are LGHNA and YNFKEQ. After removal of 0 bases from V and 4 bases from J, the junction contained 1 base not matched to a gene. This CDR3 is 14 amino acids long. The CDR3 loop reads CASSQDRGPYGYTF. Written as DNA, the CDR3 is TGTGCCAGCAGCCAAGACAGGGGGCCCTATGGCTACACCTTC.

This clonotype has a handful of counts. The chain uses TRBV11-2 and TRBJ1-2; tentatively, D is TRBD1 (6 bases). V was clipped by 0 bases and J by 5 bases, with 10 bases between them. This CDR3 is built from 14 residues. The germline V gene has CDR1 SGHAT and CDR2 FQNNGV. CDR3 sequence: CASSLDGQTYGYTF. CDR3 coding DNA: TGTGCCAGCAGCTTAGATGGACAGACATATGGCTACACCTTC.

The chain carries TRBV10-3 and TRBJ1-1, with TRBD1 matching over 8 bases. CDR1 and CDR2 from the germline V gene are ENHRY and SYGVKD. The CDR3 runs 16 residues. The trim removed 2 bases at V and 5 bases at J, leaving 10 bases unmatched. CDR3 protein: CAISERSTGEGTEAFF. CDR3 coding DNA: TGTGCCATCAGTGAGCGGTCGACAGGGGAGGGAACTGAAGCTTTCTTT.

The rearrangement links TRBV12-3 or TRBV12-4 to TRBJ1-5; D uncertain. Trimming removed 4 bases from V and 0 bases from J, with 13 bases in between. The CDR3 loop spans 16 amino acids. CDR3 in DNA: TGTGCCAGCAGTTCGGGCCGACAAACTAGCAATCAGCCCCAGCATTTT. Protein product: CASSSGRQTSNQPQHF.